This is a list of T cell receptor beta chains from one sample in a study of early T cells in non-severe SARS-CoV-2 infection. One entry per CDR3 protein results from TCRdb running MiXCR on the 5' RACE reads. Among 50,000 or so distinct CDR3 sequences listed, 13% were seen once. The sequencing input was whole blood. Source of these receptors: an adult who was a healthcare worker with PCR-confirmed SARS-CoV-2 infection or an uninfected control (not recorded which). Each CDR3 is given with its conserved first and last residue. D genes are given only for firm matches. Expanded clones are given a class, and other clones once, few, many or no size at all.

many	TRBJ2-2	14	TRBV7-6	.	CASSLSPETGELFF	TGTGCCAGCAGCTTATCCCCCGAAACCGGGGAGCTGTTTTTT
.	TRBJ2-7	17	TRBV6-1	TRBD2	CASRNDPGTSGISEQYF	TGTGCCAGCAGAAATGATCCCGGGACTAGCGGGATAAGCGAGCAGTACTTC
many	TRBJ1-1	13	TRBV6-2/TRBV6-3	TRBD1	CASSYRGPDSAFF	TGTGCCAGCAGTTACAGGGGGCCCGATAGCGCTTTCTTT
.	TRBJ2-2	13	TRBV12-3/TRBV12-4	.	CASSFWDTGELFF	TGTGCCAGCAGTTTCTGGGACACCGGGGAGCTGTTTTTT
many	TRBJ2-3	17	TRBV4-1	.	CASSRLAGGPDTDTQYF	TGCGCCAGCAGCCGTCTGGCGGGCGGTCCAGACACAGATACGCAGTATTTT
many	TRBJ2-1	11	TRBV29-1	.	CSVEQDNEQFF	TGCAGCGTTGAACAGGACAATGAGCAGTTCTTC
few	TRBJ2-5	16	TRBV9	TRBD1	CASSASPGGTRETQYF	TGTGCCAGCAGCGCTTCTCCAGGGGGCACTAGGGAGACCCAGTACTTC
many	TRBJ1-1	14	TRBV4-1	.	CASSQGPLDTEAFF	TGCGCCAGCAGCCAAGGACCGTTGGACACTGAAGCTTTCTTT
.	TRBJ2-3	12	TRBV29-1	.	CSVEDLRDTQYF	TGCAGCGTTGAAGATCTGCGAGATACGCAGTATTTT
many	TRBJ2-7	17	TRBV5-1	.	CASSLRREAGGTYEQYF	TGCGCCAGCAGCTTGAGGAGGGAAGCGGGTGGTACCTACGAGCAGTACTTC
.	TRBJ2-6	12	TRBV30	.	CACGTGANVLTF	TGTGCCTGCGGGACTGGGGCCAACGTCCTGACTTTC
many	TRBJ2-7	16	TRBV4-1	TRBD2	CASSQDLAGGHYEQYF	TGCGCCAGCAGCCAAGACCTAGCGGGGGGGCACTACGAGCAGTACTTC
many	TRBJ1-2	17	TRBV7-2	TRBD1	CASSLEVLAGGINGYTF	TGTGCCAGCAGCTTAGAAGTGTTGGCAGGGGGTATCAATGGCTACACCTTC
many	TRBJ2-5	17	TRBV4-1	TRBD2	CASSQGSSGSRQETQYF	TGCGCCAGCAGCCAAGGTTCTAGCGGGAGCCGGCAGGAGACCCAGTACTTC
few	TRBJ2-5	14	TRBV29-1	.	CSVVLHREGETQYF	TGCAGCGTTGTCTTGCACAGGGAAGGGGAGACCCAGTACTTC
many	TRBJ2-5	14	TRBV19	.	CASSIGPSMGTQYF	TGTGCCAGTAGTATAGGACCCAGTATGGGGACCCAGTACTTC
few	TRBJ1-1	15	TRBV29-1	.	CSVGGQALGNTEAFF	TGCAGCGTTGGGGGGCAAGCTTTAGGGAACACTGAAGCTTTCTTT
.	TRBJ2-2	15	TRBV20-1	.	CSARRWRDLTGELFF	TGCAGTGCTAGAAGGTGGCGGGACCTCACCGGGGAGCTGTTTTTT
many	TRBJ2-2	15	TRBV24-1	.	CATSDSVTNTGELFF	TGTGCCACCAGTGACTCCGTCACGAACACCGGGGAGCTGTTTTTT
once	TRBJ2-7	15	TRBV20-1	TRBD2	CSAVTSGSGRWEQYF	TGCAGTGCTGTCACTAGCGGGAGTGGGCGATGGGAGCAGTACTTC
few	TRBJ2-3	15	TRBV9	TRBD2	CASSVAGTSPDTQYF	TGTGCCAGCAGCGTCGCCGGGACTAGCCCAGATACGCAGTATTTT
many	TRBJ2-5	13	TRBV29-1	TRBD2	CSVATSGQETQYF	TGCAGCGTAGCAACTAGCGGTCAGGAGACCCAGTACTTC
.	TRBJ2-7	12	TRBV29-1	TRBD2	CSGTSDTYEQYF	TGCAGCGGGACTAGCGACACCTACGAGCAGTACTTC
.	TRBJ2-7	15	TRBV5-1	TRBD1	CASRTGTGGYYEQYF	TGCGCCAGCAGAACCGGGACAGGGGGTTACTACGAGCAGTACTTC
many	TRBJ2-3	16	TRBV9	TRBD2	CASSVGLAGRTDTQYF	TGTGCCAGCAGCGTAGGACTAGCGGGGCGCACAGATACGCAGTATTTT
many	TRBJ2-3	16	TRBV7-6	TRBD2	CASSPRDQGGGDTQYF	TGTGCCAGCAGCCCCCGGGACCAGGGCGGGGGAGATACGCAGTATTTT
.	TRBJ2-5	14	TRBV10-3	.	CAISVLGGQETQYF	TGTGCCATCAGTGTTTTGGGGGGACAAGAGACCCAGTACTTC
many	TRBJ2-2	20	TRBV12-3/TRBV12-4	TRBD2	CASSSTLRGLAGKLPGELFF	TGTGCCAGCAGTTCGACCTTACGGGGACTAGCGGGAAAATTGCCCGGGGAGCTGTTTTTT
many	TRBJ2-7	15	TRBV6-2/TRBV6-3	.	CASSYSPDRLVRQYF	TGTGCCAGCAGTTACTCCCCGGACAGATTAGTTCGGCAGTACTTC
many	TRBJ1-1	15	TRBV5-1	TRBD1	CASSLGTGEDAEAFF	TGCGCCAGCAGCTTGGGGACAGGGGAGGATGCTGAAGCTTTCTTT
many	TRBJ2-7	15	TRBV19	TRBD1	CASSTTGTGTHEQYF	TGTGCCAGTAGTACTACCGGGACAGGGACGCACGAGCAGTACTTC
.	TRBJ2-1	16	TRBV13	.	CASSLGGDSSYNEQFF	TGTGCCAGCAGCTTAGGAGGGGACTCCTCCTACAATGAGCAGTTCTTC
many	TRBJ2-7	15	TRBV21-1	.	CASSPKRHREGEQYF	TGTGCCAGCAGCCCAAAGCGTCACAGGGAGGGCGAGCAGTACTTC
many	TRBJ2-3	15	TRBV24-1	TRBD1	CATSDWDRRTDTQYF	TGTGCCACCAGTGATTGGGACAGACGCACAGATACGCAGTATTTT
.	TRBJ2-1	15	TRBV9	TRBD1	CASSAGQGDYNEQFF	TGTGCCAGCAGCGCCGGACAGGGTGATTACAATGAGCAGTTCTTC
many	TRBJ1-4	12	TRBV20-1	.	CSAHGYNEKLFF	TGCAGTGCCCATGGGTATAATGAAAAACTGTTTTTT
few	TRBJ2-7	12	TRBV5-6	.	CASSSGSYEQYF	TGTGCCAGCAGCTCCGGGTCCTACGAGCAGTACTTC
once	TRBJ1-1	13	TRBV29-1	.	CSVEDRLGREAFF	TGCAGCGTTGAAGATCGACTTGGTCGGGAAGCTTTCTTT
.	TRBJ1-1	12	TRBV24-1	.	CATSERDTEAFF	TGTGCCACCAGTGAGAGGGACACTGAAGCTTTCTTT
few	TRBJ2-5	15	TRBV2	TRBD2	CASSDLAGVRETQYF	TGTGCCAGCAGTGACTTAGCGGGAGTTCGAGAGACCCAGTACTTC
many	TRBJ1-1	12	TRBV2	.	CASNEGRTEAFF	TGTGCCAGCAACGAGGGGAGGACTGAAGCTTTCTTT
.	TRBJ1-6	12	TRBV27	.	CASRIGNSPLHF	TGTGCCAGCAGGATAGGAAATTCACCCCTCCACTTT
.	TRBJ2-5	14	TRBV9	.	CASSVAANQETQYF	TGTGCCAGCAGCGTAGCGGCTAACCAAGAGACCCAGTACTTC
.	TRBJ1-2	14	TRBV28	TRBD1	CASSSQYRGPGYTF	TGTGCCAGCAGTTCCCAGTACAGGGGGCCCGGCTACACCTTC
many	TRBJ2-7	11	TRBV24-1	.	CATSDTREQYF	TGTGCCACCAGTGATACTAGGGAGCAGTACTTC
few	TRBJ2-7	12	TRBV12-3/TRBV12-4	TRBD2	CASGGGLYEQYF	TGTGCCAGCGGCGGGGGGTTGTACGAGCAGTACTTC
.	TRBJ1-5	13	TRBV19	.	CATQRGLNQPQHF	TGTGCCACCCAGCGGGGGCTTAATCAGCCCCAGCATTTT
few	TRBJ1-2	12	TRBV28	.	CASSSRTYGYTF	TGTGCCAGCAGTTCCCGGACCTATGGCTACACCTTC